This T cell receptor beta chain was identified in a study of T cells in Graves' hyperthyroidism and ophthalmopathy. This clonotype came up many times. Pregnant or lactating patients were excluded, as were those with uncontrolled infection or other autoimmune disease. The authors obtained PBMCs from more than 8 ml of fresh peripheral blood. Germline CDR1 is SGHNT and CDR2 is YENEEA. This CDR3 is 12 amino acids long. V was cut by 0 bases and J by 8 bases, with 5 bases left in between. The source material, RNA transcripts, was used to amplify TCR beta CDR3 regions. The study used the HTBI primer set for a first-round RT-PCR of the TCR CDR3. Using its own MiXCR run on the multiplex PCR reads, TCRdb lists one record per CDR3 protein. Of approximately 530,000 distinct CDR3 sequences in the sample, about 20% were seen once.

The TCR sequence derives from a man aged 35 to 55 with Graves' ophthalmopathy. Sequenced input: blood. This sequence joins TRBV11-3 and TRBJ2-1; D gene uncertain. The CDR3 coding sequence is TGTGCCAGCAGCTTAGATCGGCATGAGCAGTTCTTC. It specifies CASSLDRHEQFF.